Presented here are 19 T cell receptor beta chains from one specimen sequenced in a study of cytomegalovirus exposure and HLA in healthy donors. PCR involved 60 Vbeta and 13 Jbeta primers. The protocol was immunoSEQ multiplex PCR, while the TCRdb copy is restricted to in-frame clones and leaves out a portion. The data hold approximately 150,000 clones, with approximately 80% observed a single time. Sequenced input: PBMCs. The receptors shown here come from a young man in good health and CMV-seronegative.

The chain carries TRBV5-5 and TRBJ1-2, with 7 bases matching TRBD1. Trimming removed 2 bases from V and 5 bases from J; junction bases left unmatched: 3. The germline CDR1 and CDR2 sequences are SGHKS and YYEKEE (reference sequence). This CDR3 is built from 13 residues. The DNA for the CDR3 is TGTGCCAGCAGCTTCCAGGGGGGTTATGGCTACACCTTC. Translated: CASSFQGGYGYTF. The whole variable domain, remainder taken from reference TRBV5-5 and TRBJ1-2, is DAGVTQSPTHLIKTRGQQVTLRCSPISGHKSVSWYQQVLGQGPQFIFQYYEKEERGRGNFPDRFSARQFPNYSSELNVNALLLGDSALYLCASSFQGGYGYTFGSGTRLTVV.

The rearrangement uses TRBV4-1 and TRBJ1-5; 7 bases align to TRBD1. The V gene's germline CDR1 is MGHRA and CDR2 YSYEKL. The CDR3 has 16 residues. The junction had 5 bases not matched to a gene; V was cut back by 1 base and J by 2 bases. The CDR3 region is CASSQADRWGNQPQHF. The CDR3 DNA follows: TGCGCCAGCAGCCAAGCGGACAGGTGGGGCAATCAGCCCCAGCATTTT.

This chain connects TRBV4-1 to TRBJ2-2; D is possibly TRBD2 (6 bases). The length of the CDR3 is 16 residues. Trimming removed 0 bases at V and 4 bases at J, with 12 bases between. Germline V gene sequence: CDR1 MGHRA, CDR2 YSYEKL. The CDR3 here is CASSQEASVGTGELFF. CDR3 nucleotides: TGCGCCAGCAGCCAAGAGGCTAGCGTGGGCACCGGGGAGCTGTTTTTT.

The gene calls are TRBV5-1 and TRBJ1-1, with D perhaps TRBD1 (5 bases). The ends were cut back, 6 bases at V and 1 base at J, with 10 bases in the middle. The germline CDR1 and CDR2 sequences are SGHRS and YFSETQ. The CDR3 has 13 amino acids. The CDR3 nucleotides read TGCGCCAGCACCGAAGGGGAGAACACTGAAGCTTTCTTT. Residues: CASTEGENTEAFF.

This clone appeared a single time. The chain joins TRBV27 to TRBJ1-5; D gene unclear. Germline V gene data show CDR1 as MNHEY and CDR2 as SMNVEV (reference sequence). V was trimmed by 0 bases and J by 11 bases, leaving 14 bases between them. The CDR3 is 14 residues long. In nucleotides, the CDR3 is TGTGCCAGCAGTTTATCGGCAGGAGGGTCTTCCCAGCATTTT. As protein: CASSLSAGGSSQHF.

The chain has TRBV30 and TRBJ1-2, with D possibly being TRBD1 (6 bases). CDR3 length: 16 amino acids. Germline assignment: CDR1 GTSNPN and CDR2 SVGIG (reference sequence). Trimming pared 6 bases from V and 4 bases from J, leaving 24 bases between. The CDR3: CACDTHPGGASYGYTF. In DNA form, the CDR3 reads TGTGCCTGCGACACACATCCCGGGGGGGCGAGCTATGGCTACACCTTC.

V usage is TRBV23-1 and J usage is TRBJ1-5; a possible D gene is TRBD1 (6 bases). TRBV23-1 is filed as an ORF, its function uncertain. The CDR3 consists of 13 residues. The germline V and J ends were trimmed by 7 bases and 6 bases, with 13 bases remaining between them. CDR3 in amino acids: CASNTGTSQPQHF. DNA of the CDR3: TGCGCCAGCAACACAGGGACGAGTCAGCCCCAGCATTTT.

The chain is built from TRBV30 and TRBJ2-7, with 14 bases that match TRBD2. The CDR3 runs 13 residues. Per germline, CDR1 GTSNPN and CDR2 SVGIG (reference sequence). J gave up 7 bases and V 6 bases, and 5 bases lay outside the gene matches. The CDR3 sequence: CACGTSGSHEQYF. CDR3 coding DNA: TGTGCCTGCGGGACTAGCGGGAGTCATGAGCAGTACTTC.

The rearrangement links TRBV13 to TRBJ2-7, with 7 positions matching TRBD2. CDR1 and CDR2 (germline): PRHDT, FYEKMQ (reference sequence). CDR3 length: 15 residues. Trimming cost V 0 bases and J 1 base; bases outside gene matches: 3. CDR3: CASSLGGEGSYEQYF. DNA for the CDR3: TGTGCCAGCAGCTTAGGCGGGGAGGGGTCCTACGAGCAGTACTTC.

The chain recombines TRBV7-2 with TRBJ2-7; 9 bases align to TRBD1. This CDR3 comprises 14 residues. V lost 5 bases and J lost 9; bases outside the gene matches: 11. Germline V gene data show CDR1 as SGHTA and CDR2 as FQGNSA. The CDR3: CASSPRTGELGQYF. As DNA, the CDR3 is TGTGCCAGCAGCCCGCGGACAGGGGAGTTAGGGCAGTACTTC.

The V and J genes are TRBV27 and TRBJ2-1; D may be TRBD1 (6 bases). Germline V lookup: CDR1 MNHEY, CDR2 SMNVEV (reference sequence). V was trimmed by 6 bases and J by 4 bases, leaving 16 bases between them. The CDR3 covers 15 residues. CDR3 sequence: CASRLQGWAYNEQFF. As DNA, the CDR3 is TGTGCCAGCAGACTACAGGGTTGGGCTTACAATGAGCAGTTCTTC.

V and J are TRBV4-1 and TRBJ2-7; TRBD1 aligns across 8 bases. Germline V lookup: CDR1 MGHRA, CDR2 YSYEKL. Trimming cost V 1 base and J 3 bases; bases outside gene matches: 5. The CDR3 totals 15 residues. CDR3 amino acids: CASSQGGTGYYEQYF. CDR3 sequence (DNA): TGCGCCAGCAGCCAAGGAGGGACAGGATACTACGAGCAGTACTTC.

This chain uses TRBV19 with TRBJ2-1, with 7 positions matching TRBD2. The CDR3 runs to 17 residues. CDR1 and CDR2 from the germline V gene are LNHDA and SQIVND (reference sequence). V shed 5 bases, J shed 0 bases, and the junction held 10 bases outside the gene matches. The chain's CDR3 is CASSYRLAGLSYNEQFF. The CDR3 DNA follows: TGTGCCAGTAGTTACCGATTAGCGGGCCTCTCCTACAATGAGCAGTTCTTC.

This clone came up once. The same CDR3 arises from other DNA sequences in this sample as well. The chain couples TRBV2 to TRBJ2-3; 7 bases line up with TRBD2. This CDR3 spans 16 amino acids. Germline V lookup: CDR1 SNHLY, CDR2 FYNNEI. The V gene end was trimmed by 5 bases and the J gene end by 3 bases; junction bases not matched to a gene: 11. The CDR3 here is CASSPLDRGGTDTQYF. The CDR3 bases are TGTGCCAGCAGTCCACTCGATAGGGGAGGGACAGATACGCAGTATTTT.

This clone occurred once. The CDR3 loop is CASSPSSPNYGYTF. The CDR3 coding sequence is TGTGCCAGCAGCCCGTCGTCTCCTAACTATGGCTACACCTTC. This chain connects TRBV7-2 to TRBJ1-2, with no clear D. V was shortened by 5 bases and J by 0 bases, with 10 bases between the two germline ends. From germline, CDR1 is SGHTA and CDR2 FQGNSA. The CDR3 spans 14 residues.

CDR3 DNA sequence: TGTGCCAGCTCCCCAGGGACTAGCCCCTACGAGCAGTACTTC. Its translation: CASSPGTSPYEQYF. The genes are TRBV27 and TRBJ2-7; 9 nucleotides match TRBD2. Losses at the gene ends were 8 bases for V and 2 bases for J; bases not matched to a gene: 7. This CDR3 region has 14 residues. Germline values: CDR1 MNHEY, CDR2 SMNVEV (reference sequence).

This rearrangement joins TRBV4-1 to TRBJ1-6; the match to TRBD1 covers 8 bases. The CDR3 consists of 15 residues. The V gene end was trimmed by 1 base and the J gene end by 7 bases; junction bases not matched to a gene: 3. Per germline, CDR1 MGHRA and CDR2 YSYEKL. Here the CDR3 reads CASSQGTGRNSPLHF. Written as DNA, the CDR3 is TGCGCCAGCAGCCAAGGGACAGGGCGCAATTCACCCCTCCACTTT.

The genes are TRBV6-1 and TRBJ1-4; D gene ambiguous. The CDR3 spans 13 residues. Trimming left V 8 bases short and J 2 bases short, with 9 bases between. Germline loops: CDR1 MNHNS, CDR2 SASEGT. The DNA of the CDR3 is TGTGCCAGCGGCGGGATTACTAATGAAAAACTGTTTTTT. Translating gives CASGGITNEKLFF.

This sequence joins TRBV15 and TRBJ1-2; tentatively, D is TRBD1 (6 bases). The CDR3 sequence is 13 residues long. Germline lookup yields CDR1 LNHNV and CDR2 YYDKDF (reference sequence). Trimming removed 9 bases from V and 6 bases from J, with 17 bases in between. The CDR3, as DNA: TGTGCCACTAGCGCGGGGGGCAGGGATGGCTACACCTTC. This codes for CATSAGGRDGYTF.